This T cell receptor beta chain was observed in a study of T cells after yellow fever vaccination. The CDR3 covers 14 residues. V lost 2 bases, J lost 5 bases, and 4 bases stayed unmatched. Germline CDR1 and CDR2: LGHDT and YNNKEL (reference sequence). By 5'RACE template switching, TCR cDNA was produced, with a universal primer site and UMIs added in the process. TCRdb reprocessed the 5' RACE reads with MiXCR, giving one entry per CDR3 protein. Of around 88,000 distinct CDR3 sequences listed, about an eighth are singletons. This clonotype is labeled medium-sized. Study-wide points: The study re-detected most primary-vaccination clones after the booster (approximately 96% CD4, almost 90% CD8). Among all clonotypes, a small share was observed in both CD4 and CD8 compartments.

The chain links TRBV3-1 to TRBJ2-7; 9 positions match TRBD2. The origin of this receptor is a man aged 18 to 29 who received the YFV17D yellow fever vaccine. This specimen was CD8+ T cells not binding an NS4B(214-222) dextramer, sorted from PBMCs, taken 20 to 25 days after the first yellow fever vaccination. The CDR3 DNA reads TGTGCCAGCAGCCAAATTCTAGCGGGGAACGAGCAGTACTTC. It encodes CASSQILAGNEQYF.